These 18 T cell receptor beta chains came from one sample sequenced in a study of blood T cell repertoires in COVID-19 (dated by TCRdb to the early 2020s). The library was generated by the immunoSEQ multiplex PCR assay. TCRdb mirrors the immuneACCESS table, restricted to in-frame sequences. Some clones are absent from its copies; in checked studies, under half trace to an unresolved V gene, and the reason for the others is unknown. Across this sample there are about 190,000 clones, with roughly 78% seen only once. Around 2.8% of the sample rests with the top ten. The specimen was peripheral blood. These receptors came from a woman of 80 years or more with active or convalescent COVID-19.

V and J are TRBV18 and TRBJ1-5; tentative D call: TRBD1 (5 bases). From germline, CDR1 is KGHSH and CDR2 LQKENI. The CDR3 contains 14 residues. The V end lost 6 bases, the J end lost 3 bases, and 12 bases lay between the germline ends. In DNA form, the CDR3 reads TGTGCCAGCTCCAGCCAGGGCGTCAATCAGCCCCAGCATTTT. Translated, it gives CASSSQGVNQPQHF.

This rearrangement joins TRBV2 to TRBJ2-1, with 8 bases matching TRBD2. The J segment lost 3 bases and the V segment lost 4 bases, leaving 5 bases of the junction unmatched. The CDR3 loop spans 15 amino acids. The germline V gene has CDR1 SNHLY and CDR2 FYNNEI. For the CDR3, the DNA is TGTGCCAGCAGTGCGGGGGGGCTGGGCTACAATGAGCAGTTCTTC. It is translated as CASSAGGLGYNEQFF. Full variable domain (remainder filled in from reference TRBV2 and TRBJ2-1): EPEVTQTPSHQVTQMGQEVILRCVPISNHLYFYWYRQILGQKVEFLVSFYNNEISEKSEIFDDQFSVERPDGSNFTLKIRSTKLEDSAMYFCASSAGGLGYNEQFFGPGTRLTVL.

This clone was recorded a few times. The chain employs TRBV5-1 and TRBJ1-1; 8 bases are shared with TRBD1. Trimming took 4 bases from V and 6 from J; bases not matched to a gene: 8. This CDR3 region has 14 residues. The germline CDR1 and CDR2 sequences are SGHRS and YFSETQ. CDR3 residues: CASSRPDRAPEAFF. The CDR3 bases are TGCGCCAGCAGCAGGCCGGACAGGGCACCTGAAGCTTTCTTT.

The chain is built from TRBV7-8 and TRBJ1-6, with 7 positions matching TRBD1. The CDR3 is made up of 16 amino acids. In germline, CDR1 is SGHVS, CDR2 FQNEAQ. Trimming removed 1 base from V and 6 bases from J; junction bases left unmatched: 6. The CDR3 spells CASSLVYRDSNSPLHF. CDR3 in DNA: TGTGCCAGCAGCTTAGTTTATCGGGACAGTAATTCACCCCTCCACTTT.

The chain uses TRBV5-1 and TRBJ2-3; TRBD1 aligns across 7 bases. The junction had 2 bases not matched to a gene; V was cut back by 0 bases and J by 1 base. Germline lookup yields CDR1 SGHRS and CDR2 YFSETQ. The CDR3 length is 15 residues. CDR3: CASSLDRGGTDTQYF. In nucleotides, the CDR3 is TGCGCCAGCAGCTTGGACAGGGGCGGCACAGATACGCAGTATTTT.

V usage is TRBV13 and J usage is TRBJ2-1, with 7 positions matching TRBD1. The V gene's germline CDR1 is PRHDT and CDR2 FYEKMQ (reference sequence). The CDR3 is 14 residues long. V lost 5 bases to trimming and J lost 6 bases; unmatched junction nucleotides: 7. The CDR3 DNA sequence: TGTGCCAGCAGCCCAAGGGGACAGTTCAATGAGCAGTTCTTC. This codes for CASSPRGQFNEQFF.

This chain uses TRBV28 with TRBJ2-1, with D unresolved. V lost 2 bases and J lost 3, with 11 bases in between. CDR3 size: 15 residues. Germline V gene data show CDR1 as MDHEN and CDR2 as SYDVKM. CDR3 coding DNA: TGTGCCAGCAGTTTACTAGGTCTAGACTACAATGAGCAGTTCTTC. Encoded protein: CASSLLGLDYNEQFF.

The chain recombines TRBV5-4 with TRBJ1-4; D not resolved. The CDR3 is 14 residues long. With 6 bases removed from V and 7 bases from J, the gap between germline ends came to 16 bases. Germline-derived CDR1 and CDR2 are SGHNT and YYREEE (reference sequence). The CDR3 sequence: CASNNGGDREKLFF. CDR3 sequence (DNA): TGTGCCAGCAACAACGGCGGAGATCGTGAAAAACTGTTTTTT.

The chain carries TRBV7-6 and TRBJ1-3; perhaps TRBD1 as D (5 bases). Germline assignment: CDR1 SGHVS and CDR2 FNYEAQ. The V end lost 4 bases, the J end lost 0 bases, and 10 bases lay between the germline ends. This CDR3 is 15 amino acids long. The CDR3, as DNA: TGTGCCAGCAGCTGGGCCGACAGCTCTGGAAACACCATATATTTT. Its translation is CASSWADSSGNTIYF.

V and J are TRBV7-9 and TRBJ1-1; the D gene is possibly TRBD1 (6 bases). Between the trimmed V and J ends, which lost 5 bases and 1 base, there was a span of 11 bases. This CDR3 region has 14 residues. The germline CDR1 and CDR2 sequences are SEHNR and FQNEAQ (reference sequence). The chain's CDR3 is CASSRTASNTEAFF. As DNA, the CDR3 is TGTGCCAGCAGCCGGACAGCCTCGAACACTGAAGCTTTCTTT.

The chain is built from TRBV27 and TRBJ2-3; D gene ambiguous. Per the germline V gene, CDR1 is MNHEY and CDR2 is SMNVEV (reference sequence). Trimming stripped 7 bases from V and 0 bases from J, with 11 bases between. CDR3 length: 14 amino acids. The CDR3 region is CASIPVRSTDTQYF. The CDR3, as DNA: TGTGCCAGCATCCCCGTCAGGAGCACAGATACGCAGTATTTT.

CDR3 sequence reads: CASSAGTVLQETQYF. The CDR3 DNA reads TGCGCCAGCAGTGCAGGGACAGTATTACAAGAGACCCAGTACTTC. J is TRBJ2-5 and V is TRBV10-1; 7 bases are shared with TRBD1. CDR1 is WNHNN and CDR2 is SYGVQD in the germline V gene (reference sequence). Trimming at V came to 4 bases and at J to 2 bases, leaving 7 bases not matched to a gene. There are 15 residues in the CDR3.

This clone has only a few counts. The CDR3 DNA is TGTGCCAGCAGTTTAACTGGCGGGACTGAAGCTTTCTTT. Its translation is CASSLTGGTEAFF. The chain joins TRBV28 to TRBJ1-1; D remains ambiguous. This CDR3 comprises 13 residues. Germline V gene lookup returns CDR1 MDHEN and CDR2 SYDVKM. V lost 2 bases, J lost 5 bases, and 9 bases lay in between.

This clone was seen a single time. This CDR3 reads CASSQRTGQGAFTEKLFF. DNA for the CDR3: TGCGCCAGCAGCCAAAGAACGGGACAGGGGGCTTTTACGGAAAAACTGTTTTTT. The J gene is TRBJ1-4, the V gene TRBV4-1; the match to TRBD1 covers 12 bases. The length of the CDR3 is 18 residues. Looked up from germline, CDR1 is MGHRA and CDR2 is YSYEKL. After removal of 2 bases from V and 8 bases from J, the junction contained 12 bases not matched to a gene.

The V and J genes are TRBV28 and TRBJ2-1; 9 nucleotides match TRBD2. Losses at the gene ends were 7 bases for V and 8 bases for J; bases not matched to a gene: 6. Per the germline V gene, CDR1 is MDHEN and CDR2 is SYDVKM. The CDR3 covers 13 residues. CDR3 region: CASKAGGLYEQFF. DNA of the CDR3: TGTGCCAGCAAGGCGGGGGGGTTGTATGAGCAGTTCTTC.

The rearrangement uses TRBV7-9 and TRBJ2-7; D call uncertain. Between the trimmed V and J ends, which lost 5 bases and 0 bases, there was a span of 14 bases. CDR1 and CDR2 from the germline V gene are SEHNR and FQNEAQ (reference sequence). The CDR3 covers 15 residues. CDR3: CASSRTENNSYEQYF. Written as DNA, the CDR3 is TGTGCCAGCAGCCGAACAGAAAATAACTCCTACGAGCAGTACTTC.

This clone came up once. The rearrangement uses TRBV4-1 and TRBJ1-6; 11 nucleotides match TRBD1. V lost 4 bases, J lost 2 bases, and 10 bases stayed unmatched. The germline CDR1 and CDR2 sequences are MGHRA and YSYEKL. This CDR3 is 19 amino acids long. CDR3 amino acids: CASSLNFGQGAAYNSPLHF. CDR3 DNA sequence: TGCGCCAGCAGCCTAAATTTCGGACAGGGGGCCGCCTATAATTCACCCCTCCACTTT.

This clone has only one observation. The chain couples TRBV18 to TRBJ2-5, with 11 bases fitting TRBD2. The CDR3 totals 15 residues. CDR1 and CDR2 (germline): KGHSH, LQKENI. After removal of 6 bases from V and 5 bases from J, the junction contained 8 bases not matched to a gene. CDR3 residues: CASSSQTSGAETQYF. The CDR3 DNA sequence: TGTGCCAGCTCTTCCCAGACTAGCGGGGCCGAGACCCAGTACTTC.